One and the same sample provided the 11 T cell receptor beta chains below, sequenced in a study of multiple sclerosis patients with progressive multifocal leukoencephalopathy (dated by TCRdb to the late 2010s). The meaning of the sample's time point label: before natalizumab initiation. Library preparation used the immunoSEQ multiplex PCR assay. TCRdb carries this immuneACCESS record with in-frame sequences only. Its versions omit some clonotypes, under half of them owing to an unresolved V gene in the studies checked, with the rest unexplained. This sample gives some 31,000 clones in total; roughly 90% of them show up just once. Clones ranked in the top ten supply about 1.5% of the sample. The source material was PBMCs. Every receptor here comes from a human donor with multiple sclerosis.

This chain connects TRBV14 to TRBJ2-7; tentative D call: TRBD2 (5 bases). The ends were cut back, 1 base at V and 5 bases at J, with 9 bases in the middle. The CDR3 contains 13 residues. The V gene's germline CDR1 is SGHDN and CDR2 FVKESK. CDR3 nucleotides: TGTGCCAGCAGCCAAGTTCGGGGAAACGAGCAGTACTTC. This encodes CASSQVRGNEQYF.

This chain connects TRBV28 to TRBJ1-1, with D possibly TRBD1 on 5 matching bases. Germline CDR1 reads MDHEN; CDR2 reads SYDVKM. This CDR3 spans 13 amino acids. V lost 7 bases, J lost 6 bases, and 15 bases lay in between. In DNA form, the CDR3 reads TGTGCCAGCAATCCCTCGGGGGACTCTGAAGCTTTCTTT. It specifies CASNPSGDSEAFF.

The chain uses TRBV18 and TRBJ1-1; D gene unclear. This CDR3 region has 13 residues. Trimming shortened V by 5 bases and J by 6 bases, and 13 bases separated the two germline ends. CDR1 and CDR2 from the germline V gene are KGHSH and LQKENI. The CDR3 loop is CASSDYTTPEAFF. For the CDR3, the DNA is TGTGCCAGCTCAGACTATACGACACCTGAAGCTTTCTTT.

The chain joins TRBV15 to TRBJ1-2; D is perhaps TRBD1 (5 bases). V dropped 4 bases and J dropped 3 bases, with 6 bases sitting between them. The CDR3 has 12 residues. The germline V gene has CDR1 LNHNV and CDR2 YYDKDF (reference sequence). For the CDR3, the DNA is TGTGCCACCAGCAACAGGCACTATGGCTACACCTTC. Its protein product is CATSNRHYGYTF.

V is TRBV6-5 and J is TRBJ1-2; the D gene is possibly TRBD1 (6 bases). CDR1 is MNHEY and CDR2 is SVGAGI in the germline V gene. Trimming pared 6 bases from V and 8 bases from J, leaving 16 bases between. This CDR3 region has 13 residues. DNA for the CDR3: TGTGCCAGCAGCCAACCGGGGGCCGGCGGCTACACCTTC. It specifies CASSQPGAGGYTF.

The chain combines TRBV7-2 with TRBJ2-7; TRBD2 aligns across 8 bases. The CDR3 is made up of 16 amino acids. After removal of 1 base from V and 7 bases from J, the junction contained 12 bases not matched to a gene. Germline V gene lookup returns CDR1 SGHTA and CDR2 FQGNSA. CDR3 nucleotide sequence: TGTGCCAGCAGCTTAGGCGGGGGGAGGCTGACTGGGGAGCAGTACTTC. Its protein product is CASSLGGGRLTGEQYF.

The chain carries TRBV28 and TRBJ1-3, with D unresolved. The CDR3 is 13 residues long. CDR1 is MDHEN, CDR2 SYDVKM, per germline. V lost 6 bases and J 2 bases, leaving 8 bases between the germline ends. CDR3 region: CASSPRPGNTIYF. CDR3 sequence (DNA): TGTGCCAGCAGCCCCAGGCCTGGAAACACCATATATTTT.

The CDR3 DNA reads TGTGCCAGCAGTGAATTAGGCACAGGGGGCTGGGAGACCCAGTACTTC. Protein product: CASSELGTGGWETQYF. This chain uses TRBV6-1 with TRBJ2-5, with 9 bases that match TRBD1. CDR3 length equals 16 residues. Germline CDR1 is MNHNS and CDR2 is SASEGT. The junction had 9 bases not matched to a gene; V was cut back by 2 bases and J by 5 bases.

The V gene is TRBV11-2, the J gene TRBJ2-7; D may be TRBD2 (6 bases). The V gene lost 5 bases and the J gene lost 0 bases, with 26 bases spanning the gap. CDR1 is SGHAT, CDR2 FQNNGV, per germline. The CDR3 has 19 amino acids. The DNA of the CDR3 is TGTGCCAGCAGCCTCAACCCCGGGACTGGTTCGTCGGGCTCCTACGAGCAGTACTTC. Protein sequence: CASSLNPGTGSSGSYEQYF.

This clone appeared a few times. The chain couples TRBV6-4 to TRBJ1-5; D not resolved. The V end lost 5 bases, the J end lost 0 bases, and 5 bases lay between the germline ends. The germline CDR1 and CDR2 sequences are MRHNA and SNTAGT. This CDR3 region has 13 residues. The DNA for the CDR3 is TGTGCCAGCAGTCAGGATAGCAATCAGCCCCAGCATTTT. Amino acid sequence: CASSQDSNQPQHF.

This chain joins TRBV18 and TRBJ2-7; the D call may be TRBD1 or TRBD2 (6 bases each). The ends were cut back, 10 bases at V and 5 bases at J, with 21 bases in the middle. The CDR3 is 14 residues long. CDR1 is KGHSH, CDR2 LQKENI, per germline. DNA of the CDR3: TGTGCCACTTCAAGACTAGGGGGGAACCACGAGCAGTACTTC. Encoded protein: CATSRLGGNHEQYF.